The rows below give T cell receptor beta chains drawn from one sample of a study of CD8 T cells in ankylosing spondylitis. TCRdb fed the 5' RACE reads into MiXCR, producing one record per CDR3 protein. The table includes around 130,000 distinct CDR3 sequences, roughly 9% detected once. What was sequenced was blood, either unsorted or a sorted T cell fraction (not recorded which). Every receptor here comes from a male donor with ankylosing spondylitis or in good health (not recorded which). Both conserved end residues are part of each CDR3. Each record gives: J gene, D gene, V gene, clone size, CDR3 DNA, CDR3 protein. A D gene is named only where the DNA matches it firmly. Expanded clones are given a class, and other clones once, few, many or no size at all.

>TRBJ2-1|TRBD1|TRBV5-1|many
TGCGCCAGCAGCTTCGGGGGGAAAAAAACGGGACAGGGGATGAATGAGCAGTTCTTC
CASSFGGKKTGQGMNEQFF
>TRBJ2-1|NA|TRBV29-1|many
TGCAGCGCATCCCCTCGGCCTGAGGAGCAGTTCTTC
CSASPRPEEQFF
>TRBJ1-1|NA|TRBV20-1|many
TGCAGTGCTAGAGATCCCTCCGGCGGGGACACTGAAGCTTTCTTT
CSARDPSGGDTEAFF
>TRBJ1-1|TRBD1|TRBV27|medium-sized
TGTGCCAGCAGTGCCCGGACAGGATCCATATCAAGTTGGAACACTGAAGCTTTCTTT
CASSARTGSISSWNTEAFF
>TRBJ1-1|NA|TRBV20-1|many
TGCAGTGCGGAAGTAGCGGTAGGGGCGAAACCCTTTGCTGCTGAAGCTTTCTTT
CSAEVAVGAKPFAAEAFF
>TRBJ1-5|NA|TRBV5-6|NA
TGTGCCAGCAGCTTGGGGCCGACCAATCAGCCCCAGCATTTT
CASSLGPTNQPQHF
>TRBJ2-7|TRBD2|TRBV20-1|many
TGCAGTGCTTTAACTAGCGGGCAGTCCGACGAGCAGTACTTC
CSALTSGQSDEQYF
>TRBJ2-1|NA|TRBV2|few
TGTGCCAGCAGTCCCCGGGGTTACAATGAGCAGTTCTTC
CASSPRGYNEQFF
>TRBJ2-2|TRBD1|TRBV20-1|NA
TGCTGTGCTAGAGTCCCGGGACAGGGAAACACCGGGGAGCTGTTTTTT
CCARVPGQGNTGELFF
>TRBJ2-5|NA|TRBV20-1|many
TGCAGTGCTAGCGGTCAGACCCAGTACTTC
CSASGQTQYF
>TRBJ2-3|NA|TRBV7-2|few
TGTGCCAGCAGCGCCACAGAGCCTAGCACAGATACGCAGTATTTT
CASSATEPSTDTQYF
>TRBJ2-7|NA|TRBV7-9|many
TGTGCCAGCAGCCCTATAATGCCCAACGGTTACGAGCAGTACTTC
CASSPIMPNGYEQYF
>TRBJ2-1|TRBD1|TRBV5-1|many
TGCGCCAGCAGCATGGAATTGTCAACAGGGGAGTTCTTC
CASSMELSTGEFF
>TRBJ1-3|NA|TRBV20-1|few
TGCAGTGCTAGAGGGGTTGGAAACACCATATATTTT
CSARGVGNTIYF
>TRBJ1-2|TRBD1|TRBV27|many
TGTGCCAGCAGTCCCGGACAGGTGTACTATGGCTACACCTTC
CASSPGQVYYGYTF
>TRBJ2-5|TRBD1|TRBV11-2|many
TGTGCCAGCAGCTTAGATCCGACAGGGCAGACCCAGTACTTC
CASSLDPTGQTQYF
>TRBJ1-5|TRBD1|TRBV7-2|many
TGTGCCAGCAGCTTAAGTCCAGGGGGATCGGGCCAGCCCCAGCATTTT
CASSLSPGGSGQPQHF
>TRBJ2-7|NA|TRBV20-1|many
TGCAGTGCTAGACCCTCAGGGCAGAGAACCGAGCAGTACTTC
CSARPSGQRTEQYF
>TRBJ1-1|TRBD1|TRBV4-2|many
TGTGCCAGCAGCCAAGATCTTTTGTCAGGGGGCAACACTGAAGCTTTCTTT
CASSQDLLSGGNTEAFF
>TRBJ1-2|TRBD1|TRBV6-1|many
TGTGCCAGCATCAACAGGGGGTCTAACTATGGCTACACCTTC
CASINRGSNYGYTF
>TRBJ2-2|NA|TRBV20-1|many
TGCAGTGCTAGAGATCTCAGTAGCGGCACCGGGGAGCTGTTTTTT
CSARDLSSGTGELFF
>TRBJ2-4|NA|TRBV5-8|many
TGTGCCAGCAGCCCCGAGGGGGGAGCCAAAAACATTCAGTACTTC
CASSPEGGAKNIQYF
>TRBJ1-2|NA|TRBV7-8|many
TGTGCCAGCAGCTTTAGGACAACTAACTATGGCTACACCTTC
CASSFRTTNYGYTF
>TRBJ1-2|NA|TRBV20-1|NA
TGCAGTGCTAGAGGGGGCTACACCTTC
CSARGGYTF
>TRBJ1-5|TRBD1|TRBV12-3/TRBV12-4|many
TGTGCCAGCAGGGTAGGGGGCCAGGGGCAGCCCCAGCATTTT
CASRVGGQGQPQHF
>TRBJ2-1|TRBD2|TRBV5-1|many
TGCGCCAGCAGCTTGAACGGGAGGGTGGACTACAATGAGCAGTTCTTC
CASSLNGRVDYNEQFF
>TRBJ2-3|NA|TRBV28|NA
TGTGCCAGCAGTTTACACCGGGAAGATACGCAGTATTTT
CASSLHREDTQYF
>TRBJ2-3|NA|TRBV12-3/TRBV12-4|many
TGTGCCAGCAGTTTTTCAGGAGATACGCAGTATTTT
CASSFSGDTQYF
>TRBJ2-7|NA|TRBV9|many
TGTGCCAGCAGCGCCCCTCAAGACCGTAGCTCCTACGAGCAGTACTTC
CASSAPQDRSSYEQYF
>TRBJ2-1|TRBD2|TRBV6-2/TRBV6-3|many
TGTGCCAGCAGACGAAGATTAGCGGGAGAGATGAATGAGCAGTTCTTC
CASRRRLAGEMNEQFF
>TRBJ1-6|TRBD1|TRBV6-1|many
TGTGCCAGCAATCGCGCACACCAACCGGGACAGGGGCTAATCCCACCCCTCCACTTT
CASNRAHQPGQGLIPPLHF
>TRBJ2-7|TRBD1|TRBV29-1|many
TGCAGCGTTGAAGAGGGACAGGGCTACGAGCAGTACTTC
CSVEEGQGYEQYF
>TRBJ1-6|NA|TRBV20-1|many
TGCAGTGCTAGAGAAGGGGGAGCTGTCAATTCACCCCTCCACTTT
CSAREGGAVNSPLHF
>TRBJ2-7|TRBD1|TRBV7-2|NA
TGTGCCAGCAGCTTGAGTGGGACAGGGGGCGGCGAGCAGTACTTC
CASSLSGTGGGEQYF
>TRBJ2-7|TRBD2|TRBV10-2|NA
TGCGCCACAGAGACGGGAGGGCATGAGCAGTACTTC
CATETGGHEQYF
>TRBJ1-5|TRBD1|TRBV27|NA
TGTGCCAGCAGTAAAATCCTCACTCGGACAGGCATTCATTATAGCAATCAGCCCCAGCATTTT
CASSKILTRTGIHYSNQPQHF
>TRBJ2-3|NA|TRBV29-1|many
TGCAGCGTGGAAGGAGGGAACACAGATACGCAGTATTTT
CSVEGGNTDTQYF
>TRBJ2-5|TRBD2|TRBV5-1|many
TGCGCCAGCAGCTTTCTCGGGACTAGCGGCGAGACCCAGTACTTC
CASSFLGTSGETQYF
>TRBJ2-2|NA|TRBV4-3|NA
TGCGCCAGCAGCCAGGAAGACAGGAGCACCGGGGAGCTGTTTTTT
CASSQEDRSTGELFF
>TRBJ1-2|NA|TRBV28|many
TGTGCCAGCAGCACAGGACTACACAACTATGGCTACACCTTC
CASSTGLHNYGYTF
>TRBJ2-7|TRBD2|TRBV12-3/TRBV12-4|many
TGTGCCAGCAGTTATTCCCTTCTAGCGGGAGGGGACGAGCAGTACTTC
CASSYSLLAGGDEQYF
>TRBJ2-5|TRBD2|TRBV28|many
TGTGCCAGCAGTTCCCCGGGTAGCGGGACGGCCCACGAGACCCAGTACTTC
CASSSPGSGTAHETQYF
>TRBJ2-5|TRBD1|TRBV6-5|many
TGTGCCAGCAGTTACTCTGGGACAGGGTTCCAAGAGACCCAGTACTTC
CASSYSGTGFQETQYF
>TRBJ2-1|TRBD2|TRBV29-1|many
TGCAGCGTAAGCGGGAGGGCCAGCAATGAGCAGTTCTTC
CSVSGRASNEQFF
>TRBJ2-3|TRBD1|TRBV28|many
TGTGCCAGCAGTTTCCAGACAGGGGGCCCAGATACGCAGTATTTT
CASSFQTGGPDTQYF
>TRBJ1-5|NA|TRBV28|many
TGTGCCAGCAGTTACCGAGTCGGCAATCAGCCCCAGCATTTT
CASSYRVGNQPQHF
>TRBJ2-2|TRBD1|TRBV12-3/TRBV12-4|few
TGTGCCAGCAGTCAAACCCAGGGGGCGGCCGGGGAGCTGTTTTTT
CASSQTQGAAGELFF
>TRBJ2-3|TRBD1|TRBV7-6|few
TGTGCCAGCAGCACCCGGGACAGGGTGTCAGATACGCAGTATTTT
CASSTRDRVSDTQYF
>TRBJ1-6|NA|TRBV12-3/TRBV12-4|many
TGTGCCAGCCACCTTACAGGGCTTCCGAATTCACCCCTCCACTTT
CASHLTGLPNSPLHF
>TRBJ1-2|TRBD1|TRBV5-6|many
TGTGCCAGCAGCTTATCCGGGACAGGAGGACGCTACACCTTC
CASSLSGTGGRYTF
>TRBJ2-1|TRBD1|TRBV27|NA
TGTGCCCCGGCAACGGGACAGGCTAGGGGCAATGAGCAGTTCTTC
CAPATGQARGNEQFF
>TRBJ2-2|NA|TRBV2|NA
TGTGCCAGCAGAAGAGTGGACCTTGGCACCGGGGAGCTGTTTTTT
CASRRVDLGTGELFF
>TRBJ2-7|TRBD1|TRBV5-1|many
TGCGCCAGCAGCTCGGCCTCGGGGCCTCGGGACAGGGGTTTCGAGCAGTACTTC
CASSSASGPRDRGFEQYF
>TRBJ1-2|NA|TRBV12-3/TRBV12-4|many
TGTGCCAGCAGTTTCGGGTCCGGGTTGGGTGGCTACACCTTC
CASSFGSGLGGYTF
>TRBJ1-5|NA|TRBV6-1|few
TGTGCCAGCAGTGAAGGTGTACAGCCCCAGCATTTT
CASSEGVQPQHF
>TRBJ2-1|TRBD2|TRBV20-1|many
TGCAGTGCTCCTACTAGCGAGGCGTACTCCTACAATGAGCAGTTCTTC
CSAPTSEAYSYNEQFF
>TRBJ2-5|NA|TRBV13|NA
TGTGCCAGCAGCCCCGGGCTAAGTAAGACCCAGTACTTC
CASSPGLSKTQYF